The rows below give T cell receptor beta chains drawn from one sample of a study of beta chain features in type 1 diabetes. Clones were read by immunoSEQ multiplex PCR, and TCRdb kept only the in-frame ones, dropping some. The sample has 130,000 to 150,000 clones; about 13% are singletons. The sample was central memory CD4+ T cells from blood. These receptors were obtained from a man aged 18 to 29 with type 1 diabetes. CDR3s include the opening cysteine and the closing phenylalanine or tryptophan. A D gene is named only where the DNA matches it firmly. A clone size is listed for some rows: how often the clone was seen (once, few, many), or a class if it is expanded.

len	abundance	j_gene	v_gene	d_gene	CDR3aa	CDR3nt
15	-	TRBJ2-5	TRBV5-1	TRBD1	CASSLGTGPQETQYF	TGCGCCAGCAGCTTGGGGACAGGTCCCCAAGAGACCCAGTACTTC
15	few	TRBJ2-3	TRBV18	TRBD2	CASSPLGTTKDTQYF	TGTGCCAGCTCACCACTTGGGACTACAAAAGATACGCAGTATTTT
14	-	TRBJ2-2	TRBV7-8	-	CASSLWLNTGELFF	TGTGCCAGCAGCCTCTGGTTGAACACCGGGGAGCTGTTTTTT
17	many	TRBJ2-3	TRBV27	TRBD2	CASSPPPTSVSKDTQYF	TGTGCCAGCAGTCCTCCCCCGACTAGCGTATCTAAGGATACGCAGTATTTT
14	few	TRBJ1-1	TRBV28	-	CASSPGGLNTEAFF	TGTGCCAGCAGTCCGGGGGGATTGAACACTGAAGCTTTCTTT
13	-	TRBJ1-2	TRBV6-6	-	CASIDEVAYGYTF	TGTGCCAGCATCGATGAGGTGGCGTATGGCTACACCTTC
13	-	TRBJ1-2	TRBV16	-	CASSQTREAGYTF	TGTGCCAGCAGCCAGACGAGGGAGGCTGGCTACACCTTC
15	-	TRBJ1-2	TRBV30	-	CAWSLYRGNNYGYTF	TGTGCCTGGAGCCTATACAGAGGGAACAACTATGGCTACACCTTC
12	-	TRBJ2-5	TRBV19	-	CASSIDRETQYF	TGTGCCAGTAGTATAGATAGGGAGACCCAGTACTTC
12	many	TRBJ1-2	TRBV10-3	TRBD1	CAILDRNYGYTF	TGTGCCATTTTGGACAGGAACTATGGCTACACCTTC
14	-	TRBJ2-7	TRBV7-9	-	CASSLGHGPYEQYF	TGTGCCAGCAGCTTAGGTCACGGCCCCTACGAGCAGTACTTC
14	-	TRBJ2-7	TRBV27	-	CASSPRRRAYEQYF	TGTGCCAGCAGTCCCCGACGCAGGGCCTACGAGCAGTACTTC
15	few	TRBJ1-5	TRBV27	-	CASSPYQDGDQPQHF	TGTGCCAGCAGTCCCTACCAGGACGGCGATCAGCCCCAGCATTTT
8	-	TRBJ1-1	TRBV20-1	-	CSARGAFF	TGCAGTGCTAGAGGTGCTTTCTTT
16	many	TRBJ2-1	TRBV4-1	-	CASSHLGEGADNEQFF	TGCGCCAGCAGCCACCTTGGGGAGGGGGCGGACAATGAGCAGTTCTTC
15	-	TRBJ2-4	TRBV6-1	-	CASSDVGETKNIQYF	TGTGCCAGCAGTGACGTGGGGGAAACCAAAAACATTCAGTACTTC
13	-	TRBJ2-2	TRBV19	-	CASTTGLAWELFF	TGTGCCAGCACTACAGGGTTGGCCTGGGAGCTGTTTTTT
14	few	TRBJ1-4	TRBV6-1	-	CASSGTVNNEKLFF	TGTGCCAGCAGCGGGACGGTGAATAATGAAAAACTGTTTTTT
14	-	TRBJ1-2	TRBV14	TRBD1	CASSQASRGRGYTF	TGTGCCAGCAGCCAAGCCTCGAGGGGGCGAGGCTACACCTTC
14	few	TRBJ2-7	TRBV7-8	-	CASSPRPNYYEQYF	TGTGCCAGCAGTCCCCGCCCGAACTACTACGAGCAGTACTTC
11	few	TRBJ1-2	TRBV29-1	-	CSVEDARGYTF	TGCAGCGTTGAAGATGCCCGGGGCTACACCTTC
14	few	TRBJ2-2	TRBV5-1	-	CARSAAANTGELFF	TGCGCCAGGTCAGCGGCGGCGAACACCGGGGAGCTGTTTTTT
15	-	TRBJ2-3	TRBV5-1	-	CASSFSISSTDTQYF	TGCGCCAGCAGCTTCTCGATCTCTAGCACAGATACGCAGTATTTT